This passage covers 11 T cell receptor beta chains from one sample sequenced in a study of T cell responses to AZD1222 COVID-19 vaccine. The data were produced by immunoSEQ multiplex PCR, yet TCRdb's version contains in-frame clones alone and is incomplete. The sample includes roughly 97,000 clones, 89% of them seen just once. The sequences come from peripheral blood, collected on day 0 of AZD1222 vaccination. These receptors all stem from an adult in good health.

The count of this clone is one. The chain combines TRBV11-2 with TRBJ2-3; D is undetermined. Germline CDR1 and CDR2: SGHAT and FQNNGV. The CDR3 has 13 residues. V was pared by 2 bases and J by 5 bases, with 8 bases between. The CDR3 region is CASSLPRIDTQYF. The CDR3 region has the DNA TGTGCCAGCAGCTTACCTAGAATAGATACGCAGTATTTT.

The chain combines TRBV29-1 with TRBJ1-1; no reliable D call. The CDR3 spans 17 residues. CDR1 is SQVTM and CDR2 is ANQGSEA in the germline V gene. V lost 4 bases and J lost 0, with 21 bases in between. CDR3 region: CSVGAMVGFGMNTEAFF. The CDR3 bases are TGCAGCGTTGGAGCGATGGTTGGATTCGGGATGAACACTGAAGCTTTCTTT.

V usage is TRBV15 and J usage is TRBJ1-3; D is undetermined. Germline CDR1 is LNHNV and CDR2 is YYDKDF (reference sequence). V lost 3 bases and J lost 1, with 13 bases in between. There are 16 residues in the CDR3. The CDR3 DNA is TGTGCCACCAGCAGCAACTCCGCGGGTTCTGGAAACACCATATATTTT. Encoded protein: CATSSNSAGSGNTIYF.

This chain connects TRBV2 to TRBJ1-1; 8 bases match TRBD1. V lost 6 bases, J lost 11 bases, and 17 bases stayed unmatched. CDR1 SNHLY and CDR2 FYNNEI come from the germline V gene. The CDR3 has 15 residues. The CDR3 spells CASSLTRIGQGGAFF. The CDR3 nucleotides read TGTGCCAGCAGCCTCACCAGAATTGGACAGGGCGGTGCTTTCTTT.

The gene calls are TRBV19 and TRBJ1-2, with 9 bases lining up with TRBD1. The germline gives CDR1 LNHDA, CDR2 SQIVND (reference sequence). With 1 base clipped from V and 8 bases from J, the junction kept 8 bases outside the gene matches. The CDR3 totals 15 residues. The CDR3 reads CASSIGPGTGRGYTF. The DNA of the CDR3 is TGTGCCAGTAGTATAGGTCCCGGGACAGGGCGAGGCTACACCTTC.

This chain connects TRBV6-1 to TRBJ2-7; 9 bases are a match to TRBD1. Germline-derived CDR1 and CDR2 are MNHNS and SASEGT. V was clipped by 0 bases and J by 2 bases; unmatched bases: 5. The CDR3 runs 16 residues. In nucleotides, the CDR3 is TGTGCCAGCAGTGAAGCGGAGACAGGGGGAGCCTACGAGCAGTACTTC. Protein sequence: CASSEAETGGAYEQYF.

This chain joins TRBV7-9 and TRBJ2-7; D is possibly TRBD1 (5 bases). This CDR3 has 11 amino acids. V lost 11 bases and J 1 base, leaving 9 bases between the germline ends. The germline V gene has CDR1 SEHNR and CDR2 FQNEAQ (reference sequence). In DNA, the CDR3 is TGTGCCGTCAGGGTTTCCTACGAGCAGTACTTC. Translated: CAVRVSYEQYF.

This clone was seen a single time. The chain employs TRBV4-1 and TRBJ1-4; D remains unclear. Germline CDR1 is MGHRA and CDR2 is YSYEKL. The length of the CDR3 is 15 residues. V lost 10 bases and J 2 bases, leaving 17 bases between the germline ends. In DNA, the CDR3 is TGCGCCACACGAGCTAGGGTTTCCACTAATGAAAAACTGTTTTTT. Translated: CATRARVSTNEKLFF.

The rearrangement uses TRBV4-1 and TRBJ1-2; 8 bases are a match to TRBD1. The V gene end was trimmed by 5 bases and the J gene end by 8 bases; junction bases not matched to a gene: 10. The V gene's germline CDR1 is MGHRA and CDR2 YSYEKL. The CDR3 is 14 residues long. The CDR3 bases are TGCGCCAGCAGCTGGGGACAGGTTGATTACGGCTACACCTTC. Translating it yields CASSWGQVDYGYTF.

The rearrangement links TRBV14 to TRBJ2-7, with a tentative D call TRBD2 (5 bases). This CDR3 has 16 amino acids. Germline V gene lookup returns CDR1 SGHDN and CDR2 FVKESK. V lost 0 bases, J lost 1 base, and 13 bases lay in between. In nucleotides, the CDR3 is TGTGCCAGCAGCCAAGATTCCCAGCGGAGTTCCTACGAGCAGTACTTC. Its translation: CASSQDSQRSSYEQYF.

This clone was seen once. This sequence joins TRBV10-3 and TRBJ1-1; D call uncertain. CDR3 length: 11 residues. The V end was cut by 5 bases, the J end by 8 bases, with 9 bases between. Germline CDR1 is ENHRY and CDR2 is SYGVKD. For the CDR3, the DNA is TGTGCCATCAGTTCGGATCGCGAAGCTTTCTTT. Protein product: CAISSDREAFF.